One and the same sample provided the 20 T cell receptor beta chains below, sequenced in a study of beta chain features in type 1 diabetes. Study-level findings and limits: Moderate but significant shortening of TCRB CDR3s was recorded in all four CD4+ subsets from Type 1 diabetes patients.

What was sequenced were expressed TCRB transcripts, since all of the isolated RNA had been reverse transcribed. The method was immunoSEQ multiplex PCR; TCRdb's version includes in-frame clones alone and lacks a portion of them. Seen here are under 300,000 clones, under 20% observed once, and the top ten hold roughly 0.08%. No antigens are known for them. Sequencing was performed on naive CD4+ T cells from blood. Receptors originate from a man between 25 and 39 years old with type 1 diabetes.

The V call is TRBV7-9, the J call TRBJ1-1, with D possibly matching TRBD1 (5 bases). The germline CDR1 and CDR2 sequences are SEHNR and FQNEAQ (reference sequence). The length of the CDR3 is 16 residues. Trimming left V 1 base short and J 0 bases short, with 12 bases between. The CDR3 is CASSLDNRMMNTEAFF. DNA for the CDR3: TGTGCCAGCAGCTTAGACAACAGGATGATGAACACTGAAGCTTTCTTT.

This clone was counted only a few times. The chain combines TRBV9 with TRBJ2-7; D uncertain. Germline assignment: CDR1 SGDLS and CDR2 YYNGEE. CDR3 length: 13 amino acids. Trimming shortened V by 0 bases and J by 5 bases, and 9 bases separated the two germline ends. CDR3: CASSVGLADEQYF. The CDR3 DNA is TGTGCCAGCAGCGTAGGACTCGCGGACGAGCAGTACTTC.

The chain carries TRBV5-1 and TRBJ2-1, with 12 bases matching TRBD1. CDR1 is SGHRS and CDR2 is YFSETQ in the germline V gene. J was trimmed by 7 bases and V by 4 bases; bases with no gene match: 6. The CDR3 has 15 amino acids. The CDR3 region is CASSPGTGGWNEQFF. In DNA form, the CDR3 reads TGCGCCAGCAGCCCGGGGACAGGGGGCTGGAATGAGCAGTTCTTC.

The rearrangement uses TRBV10-3 and TRBJ2-1; D gene ambiguous. The CDR3 runs 11 residues. Germline V gene sequence: CDR1 ENHRY, CDR2 SYGVKD. The germline V and J ends were trimmed by 4 bases and 12 bases, with 10 bases remaining between them. The CDR3 sequence: CAISVGSRQFF. DNA of the CDR3: TGTGCCATCAGTGTAGGCAGCAGGCAGTTCTTC.

This clone was detected only a few times. The J gene is TRBJ2-7, the V gene TRBV4-3; possibly TRBD2 for D (6 bases). CDR3 length: 15 amino acids. The V end was cut by 0 bases, the J end by 4 bases, with 13 bases between. Per the germline V gene, CDR1 is LGHNA and CDR2 is YSLEER. The CDR3 coding sequence is TGCGCCAGCAGCCAAGAGGGGGGAAAAGGGTACGAGCAGTACTTC. Translated: CASSQEGGKGYEQYF.

The DNA of the CDR3 is TGTGCCAGCAGCTTATGGGGAGAGGAAAAACTGTTTTTT. It is translated as CASSLWGEEKLFF. The chain links TRBV7-2 to TRBJ1-4, with no clear D. CDR1 and CDR2 from the germline V gene are SGHTA and FQGNSA. Trimming removed 2 bases at V and 8 bases at J, with 9 bases between. The CDR3 runs to 13 residues.

The sample holds a few counts of this clone. This chain links TRBV25-1 with TRBJ2-1, with D possibly being TRBD1 (6 bases). CDR3 length equals 15 residues. V dropped 6 bases and J dropped 4 bases, with 16 bases sitting between them. Germline CDR1 and CDR2: MGHDK and SYGVNS. Written as DNA, the CDR3 is TGTGCCAGCAGATTCCAGGGGCAGAGGTACAATGAGCAGTTCTTC. This sequence encodes CASRFQGQRYNEQFF.

This chain joins TRBV4-2 and TRBJ2-3; no clear D gene. V gave up 0 bases and J gave up 13 bases, with 17 bases separating them. The CDR3 runs to 14 residues. Germline V gene lookup returns CDR1 LGHNA and CDR2 YNFKEQ. CDR3 coding DNA: TGTGCCAGCAGCCAAGAGTCCTACGAACGGCAAAAGTATTTT. This translates into CASSQESYERQKYF.

V gene TRBV11-2 combines with J gene TRBJ2-5, with 11 bases fitting TRBD1. The CDR3 sequence is 14 residues long. The V and J ends lost 5 bases and 7 bases, in that order; junction bases with no gene match: 6. CDR1 is SGHAT, CDR2 FQNNGV, per germline. The chain's CDR3 is CASSPSDRGRTQYF. The CDR3 DNA is TGTGCCAGCAGCCCGTCGGACAGGGGGCGGACCCAGTACTTC.

The chain is built from TRBV2 and TRBJ1-2; D unresolved. Germline CDR1 is SNHLY and CDR2 is FYNNEI. V gave up 2 bases and J gave up 5 bases, with 12 bases separating them. The CDR3 length is 14 residues. In DNA form, the CDR3 reads TGTGCCAGCAGTGAAATGGCAGTGAATTATGGCTACACCTTC. Its translation is CASSEMAVNYGYTF.

The CDR3 DNA follows: TGTGCCAGCACAGGTGCCGTCCACAATGAGCAGTTCTTC. Translating it yields CASTGAVHNEQFF. V usage is TRBV6-1 and J usage is TRBJ2-1; D is unresolved. Deletions cut 7 bases from V and 5 bases from J, with 12 bases between. CDR3 length: 13 amino acids. The germline V gene has CDR1 MNHNS and CDR2 SASEGT.

This clone was seen only a few times. This chain connects TRBV7-6 to TRBJ1-2, with D tentatively TRBD1 (6 bases). With 5 bases removed from V and 1 base from J, the gap between germline ends came to 14 bases. Germline loops: CDR1 SGHVS, CDR2 FNYEAQ. The CDR3 covers 15 residues. The CDR3 here is CASSPQGVHNYGYTF. The CDR3 DNA reads TGTGCCAGCAGCCCACAGGGAGTCCATAACTATGGCTACACCTTC.

This clone has more than one count but fewer than ten. This specimen includes other DNA sequences encoding the same CDR3. The chain combines TRBV7-9 with TRBJ2-5; TRBD1 aligns across 8 bases. The CDR3 is 14 residues long. J gave up 3 bases and V 1 base, and 1 base lay outside the gene matches. Germline loops: CDR1 SEHNR, CDR2 FQNEAQ (reference sequence). The CDR3 sequence: CASSLGQGKETQYF. DNA of the CDR3: TGTGCCAGCAGCTTAGGACAGGGGAAAGAGACCCAGTACTTC.

The CDR3 sequence: CASSQDLGLAKNIQYF. The CDR3 coding sequence is TGCGCCAGCAGCCAAGATCTGGGGCTAGCCAAAAACATTCAGTACTTC. This rearrangement joins TRBV4-3 to TRBJ2-4, with TRBD1 as a possible D gene (5 bases). V was pared by 0 bases and J by 0 bases, with 9 bases between. CDR1 is LGHNA, CDR2 YSLEER, per germline. There are 16 residues in the CDR3.

The rearrangement joins TRBV2 to TRBJ2-1; no clear D gene. CDR1 and CDR2 (germline): SNHLY, FYNNEI. The V and J ends lost 4 bases and 6 bases respectively, with 19 bases between them. The CDR3 covers 16 residues. This CDR3 is CASSGPGPLIGNEQFF. The CDR3 nucleotides are TGTGCCAGCAGTGGCCCCGGACCGTTAATTGGCAATGAGCAGTTCTTC.

The chain combines TRBV5-6 with TRBJ2-1; perhaps TRBD2 as D (6 bases). The CDR3 is 16 amino acids. Germline assignment: CDR1 SGHDT and CDR2 YYEEEE. V was clipped by 0 bases and J by 7 bases, with 17 bases between them. The CDR3 DNA reads TGTGCCAGCAGCTTGGTCGGGAGAGGAAAAAGGAATGAGCAGTTCTTC. Translated: CASSLVGRGKRNEQFF.

The V gene is TRBV10-3, the J gene TRBJ2-3; D gene unclear. V dropped 8 bases and J dropped 0 bases, with 9 bases sitting between them. CDR3 length: 13 residues. Germline CDR1 is ENHRY and CDR2 is SYGVKD. CDR3 coding DNA: TGTGCCATCCGAGAGGCTAGCACAGATACGCAGTATTTT. Its protein product is CAIREASTDTQYF.

The gene calls are TRBV23-1 and TRBJ2-3; TRBD2 matches at 8 bases. TRBV23-1 is noted as an ORF with a role that remains uncertain. The CDR3 sequence is 15 residues long. V lost 2 bases to trimming and J lost 1 base; unmatched junction nucleotides: 2. CDR3 in amino acids: CASSQGTRCTDTQYF. CDR3 DNA sequence: TGCGCCAGCAGTCAAGGGACTAGATGCACAGATACGCAGTATTTT.

The chain couples TRBV28 to TRBJ1-2; TRBD1 agrees at 9 bases. The CDR3 consists of 14 residues. Germline assignment: CDR1 MDHEN and CDR2 SYDVKM. J was trimmed by 6 bases and V by 4 bases; bases with no gene match: 6. CDR3 DNA: TGTGCCAGCAGTTGGAACAGGGGGCTTAATGGCTACACCTTC. Translation: CASSWNRGLNGYTF.

To note about this clone: The junction differs from germline at one of its ends, possibly a read error. This specimen includes other DNA sequences encoding the same CDR3. The chain carries TRBV7-3 and TRBJ2-3; D is undetermined. CDR1 and CDR2 (germline): SGHTA, FQGTGA. The CDR3 is made up of 13 amino acids. The CDR3, as DNA: TGTGCCAGCAGCTTAAGCAGCAGAGATACGCAGTATTTT. Protein: CASSLSSRDTQYF.